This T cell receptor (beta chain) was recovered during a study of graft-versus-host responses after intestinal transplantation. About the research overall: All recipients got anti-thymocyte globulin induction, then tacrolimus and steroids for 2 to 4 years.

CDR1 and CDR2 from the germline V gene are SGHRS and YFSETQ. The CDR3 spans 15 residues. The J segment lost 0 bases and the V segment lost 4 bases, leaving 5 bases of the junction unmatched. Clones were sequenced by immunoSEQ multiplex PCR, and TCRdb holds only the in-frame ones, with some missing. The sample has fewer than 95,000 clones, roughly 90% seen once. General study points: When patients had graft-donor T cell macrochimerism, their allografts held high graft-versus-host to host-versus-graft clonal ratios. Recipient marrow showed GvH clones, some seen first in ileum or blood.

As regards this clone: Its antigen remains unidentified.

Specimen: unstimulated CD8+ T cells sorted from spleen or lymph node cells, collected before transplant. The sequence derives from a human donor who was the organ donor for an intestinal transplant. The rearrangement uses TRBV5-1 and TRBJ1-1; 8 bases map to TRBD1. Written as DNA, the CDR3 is TGCGCCAGCAGCCGAGCAGGGGGCATGAACACTGAAGCTTTCTTT. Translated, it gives CASSRAGGMNTEAFF.